This TCR beta chain was captured in a study of blood T cell repertoires in COVID-19 (TCRdb year 2020). Background for the entire study: Samples from collaborators originated in the United States, Italy and Spain and spanned both the acute and convalescent phases of COVID-19. The prospective study material was composed of cDNA or gDNA derived from T cells, B-cell-depleted T cells, or PBMCs. Subjects who had been exposed to COVID-19, were actively infected with it, or had recovered from it provided the deeply sampled blood TCRbeta repertoires that made up the dataset. The repertoires were released in a freely available public database intended as a resource for research on the immune response to SARS-CoV-2. Samples were obtained from the ongoing ImmuneRACE study (first 160 participants) and from over 1,000 subjects provided by 6 global collaborators. Sample metadata almost always included a de-identified subject ID, COVID-19 status, age in years and sex. HLA class I and class II types, where available, came from metadata supplied by the sample provider rather than from assay-based typing.

At the junction V is shortened by 6 bases and J by 8 bases, with 10 bases in between. Including the terminal cysteine and phenylalanine, the CDR3 comprises 10 residues. Just the 30-base CDR3 DNA is kept, in frame starting at base 1. The germline V gene (reference sequence) supplies CDR1 DFQATT and CDR2 SNEGSKA. The immunoSEQ Assay, a bias-controlled multiplex PCR, was used to amplify TCRbeta CDR3 regions from genomic DNA. The original methods were these. The number of nucleated cells in each sample was estimated from the amplification of reference gene primers within the assay. To quantify the absolute abundance of each unique TCRbeta CDR3 rearrangement, sequence reads were collapsed and filtered. For each sample, productive Simpson clonality was calculated as the square root of Simpson's diversity index across productive rearrangements. The clones in this table, taken by TCRdb from immuneACCESS, are in-frame only. Not every clone is retained; where verified, under half of the shortfall comes from an unresolved V gene, and the cause of the rest is unknown. The D gene and trimming were derived from the DNA, and the V and J assignments and clone size from that table. The sample table lists approximately 170,000 clones, 80% to 90% of them with a count of one. Jointly, the top ten make up approximately 4% of the sample.

A remark on this clone: Its target antigen remains unknown. No base quality information exists; no much larger clone differs at one position.

Paper-wide results and their limitations: How much clinical and demographic metadata was included differed by source and by participant, and the metadata was provided uncurated.

Collaborating institutions collected whole blood in K2EDTA tubes following their own protocols. For TCRbeta analysis, collaborators shipped samples in one of three forms: frozen whole blood, isolated PBMCs, or DNA extracted from either of those sample types. Sequencing was carried out using peripheral blood. The receptor was derived from a woman aged 70-85 years with acute or convalescent COVID-19. Recombination connected TRBV20-1 to TRBJ1-2; the D gene identity is not certain. The nucleotide sequence is given as TGCAGTGCGTTCAAGCGGGGCTACACCTTC. Translated, it gives CSAFKRGYTF.